These 17 T cell receptor beta chains came from one sample sequenced in a study of shared clonotypes between healthy human individuals. Assay: immunoSEQ multiplex PCR; the TCRdb copy retains only in-frame clones and omits some. The repertoire holds over a million clones, about 76% seen once, with 1.4% to 1.5% in the top ten. The specimen was memory CD4+ T cells sorted from blood. Subset meaning: CD45RA-negative fraction. The origin of the receptors is a man younger than 35 in good health.

This rearrangement joins TRBV6-4 to TRBJ2-7, with 11 bases matching TRBD1. The CDR3 runs to 15 residues. The V gene end was trimmed by 5 bases and the J gene end by 3 bases; junction bases not matched to a gene: 6. Germline lookup yields CDR1 MRHNA and CDR2 SNTAGT. The CDR3 loop reads CASSQPGQGDYEQYF. The CDR3 nucleotides are TGTGCCAGCAGTCAACCGGGACAGGGGGACTACGAGCAGTACTTC.

This clone came up once. The genes are TRBV10-2 and TRBJ2-2; 9 positions agree with TRBD1. This CDR3 is built from 14 residues. The V and J ends lost 8 bases and 1 base, in that order; junction bases with no gene match: 2. The germline gives CDR1 WSHSY, CDR2 SAAADI. CDR3 loop: CASRGQGNTGELFF. The CDR3 DNA reads as TGCGCCAGCCGGGGACAGGGGAACACCGGGGAGCTGTTTTTT.

This clone was counted a few times. The chain recombines TRBV30 with TRBJ1-1, with D possibly being TRBD1 (5 bases). Germline V CDR1 and CDR2: GTSNPN, SVGIG (reference sequence). The CDR3 is 11 amino acids. Between the trimmed V and J ends, which lost 8 bases and 7 bases, there was a span of 14 bases. DNA for the CDR3: TGTGCCCGAACCGCAGGGTATGAAGCTTTCTTT. Translating it yields CARTAGYEAFF.

The J gene is TRBJ2-2, the V gene TRBV28, with 8 bases fitting TRBD2. Germline lookup yields CDR1 MDHEN and CDR2 SYDVKM. Trimming cost V 8 bases and J 6 bases; bases outside gene matches: 8. This CDR3 has 14 amino acids. The CDR3 DNA follows: TGTGCCAGCTTAAGGGTAGCGGGGCCCGGGGAGCTGTTTTTT. This encodes CASLRVAGPGELFF.

The CDR3 DNA reads as TGTGCCAGCAGTGCCCGGGACGGGAGCTCCTATAATTCACCCCTCCACTTT. It codes for CASSARDGSSYNSPLHF. The genes are TRBV6-1 and TRBJ1-6; tentative D call: TRBD1 (5 bases). CDR3 length: 17 residues. With 4 bases removed from V and 0 bases from J, the gap between germline ends came to 13 bases. Germline V lookup: CDR1 MNHNS, CDR2 SASEGT.

The genes are TRBV5-4 and TRBJ2-3; a possible D gene is TRBD2 (6 bases). This CDR3 region has 16 residues. Trimming cost V 0 bases and J 6 bases, with 17 bases left between them. Germline V gene sequence: CDR1 SGHNT, CDR2 YYREEE (reference sequence). CDR3 loop: CASSLGQRGIPDTQYF. CDR3 nucleotides: TGTGCCAGCAGCTTGGGCCAGCGCGGGATCCCCGATACGCAGTATTTT.

In its sample, this clone was seen once. The genes are TRBV7-9 and TRBJ2-5, with D perhaps matching TRBD1 (8 bases). CDR1 is SEHNR, CDR2 FQNEAQ, per germline (reference sequence). This CDR3 region has 15 residues. Trimming left V 5 bases short and J 3 bases short, with 16 bases between. CDR3 region: CASSERTGREETQYF. CDR3 coding DNA: TGTGCCAGCAGCGAGCGGACAGGGAGGGAAGAGACCCAGTACTTC.

This clone was recorded once. The chain is built from TRBV9 and TRBJ2-6, with D uncertain. V lost 7 bases and J lost 0, with 11 bases in between. The CDR3 sequence is 15 residues long. CDR1 and CDR2 (germline): SGDLS, YYNGEE. The CDR3 nucleotides are TGTGCCAGCGCAAATCTCAGCTCTGGGGCCAACGTCCTGACTTTC. This gives the protein CASANLSSGANVLTF.

The CDR3 DNA reads TGTGCCATCAGTGCAGGGGTGTCTGGGGCCAACGTCCTGACTTTC. It is translated as CAISAGVSGANVLTF. The chain carries TRBV10-3 and TRBJ2-6; D is possibly TRBD1 (6 bases). The CDR3 is 15 amino acids. V lost 4 bases to trimming and J lost 1 base, with 8 bases between them. CDR1 ENHRY and CDR2 SYGVKD come from the germline V gene.

The chain links TRBV4-3 to TRBJ2-6, with D possibly matching TRBD1 (5 bases). V gave up 0 bases and J gave up 4 bases, with 13 bases separating them. Germline loops: CDR1 LGHNA, CDR2 YSLEER. The CDR3 runs to 17 residues. This chain's CDR3 is CASSQDFGALGANVLTF. DNA for the CDR3: TGCGCCAGCAGCCAAGATTTTGGGGCGCTAGGGGCCAACGTCCTGACTTTC.

CDR3: CASVTGRGYTGELFF. Written as DNA, the CDR3 is TGTGCCAGCGTTACCGGGCGGGGATACACCGGGGAGCTGTTTTTT. The V and J genes are TRBV2 and TRBJ2-2, with TRBD2 as a possible D gene (6 bases). CDR1 and CDR2 from the germline V gene are SNHLY and FYNNEI. V lost 8 bases and J 3 bases, leaving 16 bases between the germline ends. CDR3 length equals 15 residues.

This rearrangement joins TRBV4-1 to TRBJ2-3, with TRBD2 identical over 8 bases. The CDR3 spans 14 residues. Looked up from germline, CDR1 is MGHRA and CDR2 is YSYEKL. Trimming took 5 bases from V and 2 from J; bases not matched to a gene: 3. DNA of the CDR3: TGCGCCAGCAGCAATAGCGGGGTCACAGATACGCAGTATTTT. Its translation is CASSNSGVTDTQYF.

This clone has more than one count but fewer than ten. The gene calls are TRBV2 and TRBJ2-3, with unresolved D. With 6 bases removed from V and 1 base from J, the gap between germline ends came to 14 bases. Germline V CDR1 and CDR2: SNHLY, FYNNEI. The CDR3 runs to 15 residues. For the CDR3, the DNA is TGTGCCAGCAGACTAACTCGAGACCGCACAGATACGCAGTATTTT. It is translated as CASRLTRDRTDTQYF.

The chain employs TRBV7-2 and TRBJ1-3; 7 bases map to TRBD1. The V and J ends lost 0 bases and 5 bases, in that order; junction bases with no gene match: 4. Germline CDR1 is SGHTA and CDR2 is FQGNSA. This CDR3 comprises 15 residues. CDR3 in amino acids: CASSLAPTGRNTIYF. In nucleotides, the CDR3 is TGTGCCAGCAGCTTAGCCCCGACAGGGAGAAACACCATATATTTT.

This chain joins TRBV6-6 and TRBJ2-7; 8 nucleotides align to TRBD1. This CDR3 comprises 14 residues. Germline CDR1 MNHNY, CDR2 SVGAGI (reference sequence). The ends lost 6 bases at V and 6 bases at J; junction bases unmatched: 10. CDR3 loop: CASSRTGTGTEQYF. The CDR3 region has the DNA TGTGCCAGCAGCAGAACCGGGACAGGAACCGAGCAGTACTTC.

The chain is built from TRBV2 and TRBJ1-1, with 8 bases identical to TRBD1. Germline-derived CDR1 and CDR2 are SNHLY and FYNNEI. The V and J ends lost 6 bases and 1 base, in that order; junction bases with no gene match: 7. The CDR3 has 15 residues. The CDR3 is CASRGGTGGNTEAFF. The CDR3 DNA sequence: TGTGCCAGCAGGGGGGGGACAGGCGGGAACACTGAAGCTTTCTTT.

This clone appeared a single time. Here the CDR3 DNA reads TGCGCCAGCAGCTTTCAGGGGTACCAAGAGACCCAGTACTTC. It encodes CASSFQGYQETQYF. V is TRBV5-1 and J is TRBJ2-5; D might be TRBD1 (6 bases). In germline, CDR1 is SGHRS, CDR2 YFSETQ. The CDR3 consists of 14 residues. Trimming removed 2 bases at V and 0 bases at J, with 8 bases between.